Below are 7 T cell receptor beta chains sequenced from a single sample in a study of blood T cell repertoires in COVID-19. TCRdb's table, derived via immunoSEQ multiplex PCR, lists solely in-frame clones and lacks some. The repertoire holds about 140,000 clones, with around 90% as singletons. Sequencing was performed on peripheral blood. The receptors come from a woman aged 50 to 65 with acute or convalescent COVID-19.

The chain combines TRBV5-1 with TRBJ1-6; D possibly corresponds to TRBD1 (6 bases). V gave up 0 bases and J gave up 9 bases, with 13 bases separating them. Germline lookup yields CDR1 SGHRS and CDR2 YFSETQ. The CDR3 runs 15 residues. CDR3 nucleotide sequence: TGCGCCAGCAGCTTGGATTCAGGGGTGGGTTCACCCCTCCACTTT. Amino acid sequence: CASSLDSGVGSPLHF.

The V call is TRBV18, the J call TRBJ2-3, with 7 bases that match TRBD1. This CDR3 is 15 amino acids long. Germline CDR1 is KGHSH and CDR2 is LQKENI. The V segment lost 2 bases and the J segment 4 bases; nucleotides outside the gene matches: 6. The CDR3 bases are TGTGCCAGCTCACCAGCGACAGGGAAAGCAGATACGCAGTATTTT. Its translation is CASSPATGKADTQYF.

This sequence joins TRBV19 and TRBJ1-6; possibly TRBD1 for D (6 bases). This CDR3 is built from 15 residues. Between the trimmed V and J ends, which lost 4 bases and 7 bases, there was a span of 14 bases. The germline CDR1 and CDR2 sequences are LNHDA and SQIVND (reference sequence). The CDR3 is CASSTRTVRNSPLHF. The CDR3 DNA follows: TGTGCCAGTAGTACTCGGACAGTACGAAATTCACCCCTCCACTTT. The full variable domain, its missing parts supplied by reference TRBV19 and TRBJ1-6, is DGGITQSPKYLFRKEGQNVTLSCEQNLNHDAMYWYRQDPGQGLRLIYYSQIVNDFQKGDIAEGYSVSREKKESFPLTVTSAQKNPTAFYLCASSTRTVRNSPLHFGNGTRLTVT.

This chain links TRBV5-8 with TRBJ1-1; 8 nucleotides align to TRBD1. The trim removed 3 bases at V and 4 bases at J, leaving 8 bases unmatched. The CDR3 is made up of 15 amino acids. Germline CDR1 and CDR2: SGHTS and YDEGEE. This chain's CDR3 is CASSSWTGRATEAFF. In DNA form, the CDR3 reads TGTGCCAGCAGCTCCTGGACAGGGAGAGCCACTGAAGCTTTCTTT.

This clone was counted once. The J gene is TRBJ2-1, the V gene TRBV7-8; D unclear. The germline CDR1 and CDR2 sequences are SGHVS and FQNEAQ. This CDR3 is built from 13 residues. V lost 1 base, J lost 4 bases, and 5 bases lay in between. DNA of the CDR3: TGTGCCAGCAGCTTAGTCTCGTACAATGAGCAGTTCTTC. The encoded protein is CASSLVSYNEQFF.

The J gene is TRBJ2-2, the V gene TRBV10-3; a possible D gene is TRBD2 (5 bases). The V and J ends lost 6 bases and 4 bases respectively, with 15 bases between them. The CDR3 loop spans 15 amino acids. Germline V gene sequence: CDR1 ENHRY, CDR2 SYGVKD. The CDR3 coding sequence is TGTGCCATCAGCCCCCGCGGACTGAGCACCGGGGAGCTGTTTTTT. Translating gives CAISPRGLSTGELFF.

J is TRBJ2-1 and V is TRBV6-5; possible D gene TRBD1, 6 bases. The germline gives CDR1 MNHEY, CDR2 SVGAGI. V lost 5 bases and J lost 4, with 15 bases in between. This CDR3 region has 15 residues. The CDR3, as DNA: TGTGCCAGCAGTCACGAAGCGGACAGTTACAATGAGCAGTTCTTC. The encoded protein is CASSHEADSYNEQFF.